This passage covers 28 T cell receptor beta chains from one sample sequenced in a study. TCRdb used MiXCR to reprocess the 5' RACE reads, holding one entry per CDR3 protein. Here the sample spans some 57,000 distinct CDR3 sequences, 17% being singletons. The sample consisted of naive CD4+ T cells sorted from blood. Subset described: naive CD4+ T cells, CD4+CD45RA+CD25-. Receptor source: a female donor with breast cancer.

V usage is TRBV7-2 and J usage is TRBJ2-7, with TRBD1 as a possible D gene (5 bases). Trimming took off 5 bases at V and 1 base at J, with 9 bases between the two ends. The CDR3 runs to 13 residues. The germline CDR1 and CDR2 sequences are SGHTA and FQGNSA. As DNA, the CDR3 is TGTGCCAGCAGCCAGGGCCCTTCCTACGAGCAGTACTTC. This sequence encodes CASSQGPSYEQYF. Combining the CDR3 with reference TRBV7-2 and TRBJ2-7 gives the whole variable domain GAGVSQSPSNKVTEKGKDVELRCDPISGHTALYWYRQSLGQGLEFLIYFQGNSAPDKSGLPSDRFSAERTGGSVSTLTIQRTQQEDSAVYLCASSQGPSYEQYFGPGTRLTVT.

The V and J genes are TRBV4-2 and TRBJ1-1, with TRBD1 matching over 9 bases. The CDR3 extends over 18 amino acids. Trimming cost V 4 bases and J 4 bases; bases outside gene matches: 16. The germline gives CDR1 LGHNA, CDR2 YNFKEQ. CDR3 sequence (DNA): TGTGCCAGCAGCCGATCAGTCCCGGGACAGGGCCCGGGCACTGAAGCTTTCTTT. Translated: CASSRSVPGQGPGTEAFF.

This clonotype has only a few counts. The V gene is TRBV28, the J gene TRBJ2-7; 7 positions match TRBD1. Germline V gene lookup returns CDR1 MDHEN and CDR2 SYDVKM. The CDR3 contains 13 residues. V lost 5 bases and J lost 4; bases outside the gene matches: 5. CDR3 region: CASSPGQRYEQYF. The CDR3 DNA reads TGTGCCAGCAGTCCGGGACAGCGGTACGAGCAGTACTTC.

V usage is TRBV29-1 and J usage is TRBJ2-7, with TRBD1 matching 11 bases. Germline CDR1 reads SQVTM; CDR2 reads ANQGSEA. J was trimmed by 3 bases and V by 7 bases; bases with no gene match: 5. The CDR3 covers 13 residues. CDR3: CSGTGGAGYEQYF. CDR3 DNA sequence: TGCAGCGGGACAGGGGGCGCTGGCTACGAGCAGTACTTC.

V and J are TRBV18 and TRBJ2-3, with D tentatively TRBD2 (5 bases). CDR1 is KGHSH, CDR2 LQKENI, per germline. With 2 bases removed from V and 0 bases from J, the gap between germline ends came to 6 bases. CDR3 size: 14 residues. CDR3 protein: CASSPSGSTDTQYF. As DNA, the CDR3 is TGTGCCAGCTCACCAAGCGGAAGCACAGATACGCAGTATTTT.

A remark on this clonotype: Sequence at one end of the junction differs from germline and may be a read error. V is TRBV5-1 and J is TRBJ2-7, with a tentative D call TRBD2 (7 bases). CDR3 length equals 16 residues. The germline V gene has CDR1 SGHRS and CDR2 YFSETQ. The CDR3 DNA is TGCTCCAGCAGCGACAAAGGGGGGGGGTCTGGTCTCGAGCAGTACTTC. This codes for CSSSDKGGGSGLEQYF.

This clonotype was seen repeatedly, ten times or more. V and J are TRBV5-1 and TRBJ1-2; D is undetermined. The germline V gene encodes CDR1 SGHRS and CDR2 YFSETQ. V gave up 0 bases and J gave up 10 bases, with 10 bases separating them. The CDR3 contains 12 residues. CDR3 sequence: CASSLALNVYTF. CDR3 coding DNA: TGCGCCAGCAGCTTGGCCCTTAACGTCTACACCTTC.

V and J are TRBV7-2 and TRBJ2-5; D is unresolved. Germline assignment: CDR1 SGHTA and CDR2 FQGNSA. The CDR3 spans 13 residues. With 5 bases removed from V and 3 bases from J, the gap between germline ends came to 10 bases. The CDR3 spells CASSPPPKETQYF. In DNA form, the CDR3 reads TGTGCCAGCAGCCCCCCCCCGAAAGAGACCCAGTACTTC.

In this sample, this clonotype turned up many times. J is TRBJ2-5 and V is TRBV7-2; the D gene is possibly TRBD1 (6 bases). Trimming shortened V by 5 bases and J by 9 bases, and 19 bases separated the two germline ends. Germline V gene lookup returns CDR1 SGHTA and CDR2 FQGNSA. The CDR3 spans 14 residues. The CDR3 loop is CASSPGQPAWAQYF. In nucleotides, the CDR3 is TGTGCCAGCAGCCCCGGACAGCCAGCATGGGCCCAGTACTTC.

This clonotype was seen many times. V is TRBV5-1 and J is TRBJ2-6; D is possibly TRBD1 (5 bases). The germline V gene has CDR1 SGHRS and CDR2 YFSETQ. The V end was cut by 4 bases, the J end by 4 bases, with 12 bases between. The CDR3 has 15 residues. CDR3: CASSLQGSGANVLTF. The CDR3, as DNA: TGCGCCAGCAGCCTGCAGGGTTCGGGGGCCAACGTCCTGACTTTC.

Only a few counts were recorded for this clonotype. The chain is built from TRBV11-2 and TRBJ2-7; D may correspond to TRBD1 or TRBD2 (5 bases each). The CDR3 runs 15 residues. Germline V lookup: CDR1 SGHAT, CDR2 FQNNGV. V was shortened by 2 bases and J by 2 bases, with 13 bases between the two germline ends. In DNA form, the CDR3 reads TGTGCCAGCAGCTTATACGGGACCGAGACCTACGAGCAGTACTTC. The encoded protein is CASSLYGTETYEQYF.

The genes are TRBV28 and TRBJ1-5; 9 nucleotides line up with TRBD1. This CDR3 has 15 amino acids. Germline CDR1 and CDR2: MDHEN and SYDVKM. With 5 bases clipped from V and 7 bases from J, the junction kept 9 bases outside the gene matches. The CDR3 sequence is CASSTRQGEWQPQHF. For the CDR3, the DNA is TGTGCCAGCAGTACCAGACAGGGGGAGTGGCAGCCCCAGCATTTT.

This clonotype was seen only a few times. The V and J genes are TRBV6-5 and TRBJ1-2; the D is unclear. Trimming took off 10 bases at V and 3 bases at J, with 15 bases between the two ends. Per the germline V gene, CDR1 is MNHEY and CDR2 is SVGAGI. The CDR3 length is 13 residues. The CDR3 reads CATGREPDYGYTF. CDR3 DNA sequence: TGTGCCACCGGCCGGGAACCAGACTATGGCTACACCTTC.

This chain connects TRBV6-1 to TRBJ1-5, with a weak D call TRBD1 (5 bases). The CDR3 has 15 amino acids. Trimming removed 2 bases from V and 3 bases from J, with 11 bases in between. Germline loops: CDR1 MNHNS, CDR2 SASEGT. CDR3 in amino acids: CASSEQGGPNQPQHF. CDR3 nucleotide sequence: TGTGCCAGCAGTGAACAGGGAGGGCCCAATCAGCCCCAGCATTTT.

This clonotype came up a few times. The V and J genes are TRBV29-1 and TRBJ1-1; tentatively, D is TRBD1 (6 bases). This CDR3 is 14 amino acids long. With 7 bases removed from V and 2 bases from J, the gap between germline ends came to 17 bases. The germline CDR1 and CDR2 sequences are SQVTM and ANQGSEA. CDR3 in amino acids: CSAADRRANTEAFF. CDR3 nucleotides: TGCAGCGCGGCTGACAGGAGGGCAAACACTGAAGCTTTCTTT.

The table lists this clonotype with many counts. The gene calls are TRBV5-1 and TRBJ2-1; TRBD1 aligns across 7 bases. Germline V lookup: CDR1 SGHRS, CDR2 YFSETQ. Trimming took 3 bases from V and 4 from J; bases not matched to a gene: 1. This CDR3 region has 13 residues. CDR3 nucleotide sequence: TGCGCCAGCAGCTCACAGGGGTACAATGAGCAGTTCTTC. Its translation is CASSSQGYNEQFF.

In its sample, this clonotype was seen a few times. The gene calls are TRBV29-1 and TRBJ2-1; 10 bases fit TRBD2. The CDR3 consists of 15 residues. Germline trimming cut 4 bases from V and 1 base from J; bases unmatched to any gene: 4. CDR1 and CDR2 from the germline V gene are SQVTM and ANQGSEA. CDR3 nucleotide sequence: TGCAGCGTTGCTAGCGGGAGTGCATCCTACAATGAGCAGTTCTTC. It specifies CSVASGSASYNEQFF.

This clonotype was detected only a few times. The gene calls are TRBV9 and TRBJ1-5; D not resolved. The CDR3 covers 13 residues. Looked up from germline, CDR1 is SGDLS and CDR2 is YYNGEE. V was clipped by 0 bases and J by 5 bases, with 6 bases between them. CDR3 residues: CASSVAQDQPQHF. Here the CDR3 DNA reads TGTGCCAGCAGCGTAGCCCAAGATCAGCCCCAGCATTTT.

This clonotype has ten or more counts. The rearrangement uses TRBV5-1 and TRBJ2-1, with no clear D. The ends were cut back, 0 bases at V and 7 bases at J, with 8 bases in the middle. This CDR3 is built from 13 residues. Germline CDR1 is SGHRS and CDR2 is YFSETQ. CDR3 amino acids: CASSLGIHNEQFF. Written as DNA, the CDR3 is TGCGCCAGCAGCTTGGGTATTCATAATGAGCAGTTCTTC.

This clonotype was seen a handful of times. The DNA for the CDR3 is TGTGCCAGCAGCTTAGTCGGGGGAGGGGGCTACAATGAGCAGTTCTTC. Its translation: CASSLVGGGGYNEQFF. The rearrangement uses TRBV7-2 and TRBJ2-1, with D maybe TRBD2 (7 bases). Germline V CDR1 and CDR2: SGHTA, FQGNSA. Trimming pared 1 base from V and 3 bases from J, leaving 13 bases between. This CDR3 has 16 amino acids.

The sample holds many counts of this clonotype. The chain is built from TRBV5-1 and TRBJ2-6; TRBD1 might be the D (6 bases). CDR1 and CDR2 from the germline V gene are SGHRS and YFSETQ. The CDR3 length is 17 residues. Trimming cost V 1 base and J 0 bases, with 11 bases left between them. The chain's CDR3 is CASSLLTGSSGANVLTF. Here the CDR3 DNA reads TGCGCCAGCAGCTTGTTGACAGGCAGCTCTGGGGCCAACGTCCTGACTTTC.

The rearrangement joins TRBV2 to TRBJ2-1; perhaps TRBD1 as D (6 bases). The CDR3 sequence is 14 residues long. V shed 10 bases and J shed 7 bases, with 20 bases lying between them. Germline V gives CDR1 SNHLY, CDR2 FYNNEI. DNA for the CDR3: TGTGCCACCCACGGACTGGGGGCATCGAATGAGCAGTTCTTC. As protein: CATHGLGASNEQFF.

This clonotype was picked up one time. V and J are TRBV5-1 and TRBJ1-1; D uncertain. The length of the CDR3 is 13 residues. The V gene lost 9 bases and the J gene lost 7 bases, with 19 bases spanning the gap. CDR1 and CDR2 (germline): SGHRS, YFSETQ. CDR3 sequence (DNA): TGCGCCACCACCTTGCGGGAAGGAGGTGAAGCTTTCTTT. This encodes CATTLREGGEAFF.

This clonotype was seen only a few times. J is TRBJ1-5 and V is TRBV20-1; D is undetermined. Trimming left V 6 bases short and J 4 bases short, with 19 bases between. The germline V gene encodes CDR1 DFQATT and CDR2 SNEGSKA (reference sequence). The CDR3 is 15 residues long. CDR3 sequence (DNA): TGCAGTGCCACCAAGGAGGGCAGGTTAAATCAGCCCCAGCATTTT. This translates into CSATKEGRLNQPQHF.

The chain has TRBV5-4 and TRBJ1-2, with 7 bases aligning to TRBD1. Germline CDR1 is SGHNT and CDR2 is YYREEE (reference sequence). The CDR3 has 16 residues. J lost 0 bases, V lost 3 bases, and 8 bases had no gene match. The DNA of the CDR3 is TGTGCCAGCAGCTCCGGGACAGCGGACCCTAACTATGGCTACACCTTC. It is translated as CASSSGTADPNYGYTF. The whole variable domain, filled in from reference TRBV5-4 and TRBJ1-2, reads ETGVTQSPTHLIKTRGQQVTLRCSSQSGHNTVSWYQQALGQGPQFIFQYYREEENGRGNFPPRFSGLQFPNYSSELNVNALELDDSALYLCASSSGTADPNYGYTFGSGTRLTVV.

The chain joins TRBV6-1 to TRBJ1-2, with a tentative D call TRBD1 (5 bases). This CDR3 contains 14 residues. The V end lost 3 bases, the J end lost 8 bases, and 16 bases lay between the germline ends. Germline loops: CDR1 MNHNS, CDR2 SASEGT. Here the CDR3 reads CASSDYGGGSGYTF. CDR3 DNA sequence: TGTGCCAGCAGTGATTATGGGGGGGGATCCGGCTACACCTTC.

This clonotype showed up many times. This chain connects TRBV6-5 to TRBJ1-2, with TRBD1 as a possible D gene (5 bases). Trimming removed 5 bases from V and 8 bases from J, with 12 bases in between. CDR3 length equals 12 residues. In germline, CDR1 is MNHEY, CDR2 SVGAGI. The CDR3 nucleotides read TGTGCCAGCAGTGAACAATGGGGCGGCTACACCTTC. It codes for CASSEQWGGYTF.

There are a few counts of this clonotype. The chain carries TRBV15 and TRBJ2-1; D is ambiguous. Germline assignment: CDR1 LNHNV and CDR2 YYDKDF (reference sequence). With 0 bases removed from V and 7 bases from J, the gap between germline ends came to 7 bases. The length of the CDR3 is 13 residues. CDR3 in DNA: TGTGCCACCAGCAGAGATATGGGTAATGAGCAGTTCTTC. It specifies CATSRDMGNEQFF.